The sequence of this T cell receptor beta chain was determined in a study of blood T cell repertoires in COVID-19. Study background: Sites across the United States, Italy and Spain contributed samples from acute and convalescent COVID-19.

This clone is a singleton in its sample. Study processing details: Amplification of reference gene primers was used by the study to estimate nucleated cell counts. TCRdb's table, derived via immunoSEQ multiplex PCR, lists solely in-frame clones and lacks some. V, J and clone size reflect that table, while D and trimming were determined from the DNA. In the table there are 110,000 to 150,000 clones, about 80% of which are singletons. Looked up from germline, CDR1 is SGHTA and CDR2 is FQGNSA. The CDR3 has 13 residues. Trimming cost V 3 bases and J 7 bases, with 10 bases left between them. This chain links TRBV7-2 with TRBJ2-4, with D possibly TRBD1 on 5 matching bases. This receptor was taken from a human donor in a cohort sampled during active COVID-19. The specimen was peripheral blood. CDR3 sequence (DNA): TGTGCCAGCAGCTTTGGGGCTAATAACATTCAGTACTTC. Translation gives CASSFGANNIQYF.